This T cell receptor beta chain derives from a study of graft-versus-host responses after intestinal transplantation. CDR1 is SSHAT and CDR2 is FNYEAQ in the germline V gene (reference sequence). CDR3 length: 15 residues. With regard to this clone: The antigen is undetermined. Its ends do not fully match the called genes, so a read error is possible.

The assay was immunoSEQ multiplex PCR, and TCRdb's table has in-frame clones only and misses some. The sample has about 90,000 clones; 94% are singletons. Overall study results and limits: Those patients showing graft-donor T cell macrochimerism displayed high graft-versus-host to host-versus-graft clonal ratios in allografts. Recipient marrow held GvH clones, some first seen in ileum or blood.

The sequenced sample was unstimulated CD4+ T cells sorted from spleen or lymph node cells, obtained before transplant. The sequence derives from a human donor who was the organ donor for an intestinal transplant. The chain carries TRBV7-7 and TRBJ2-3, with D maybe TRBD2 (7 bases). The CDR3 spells CASSLGGLSTDTQYF. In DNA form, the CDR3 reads TGTGCTAGCAGCTTAGGGGGACTAAGCACAGATACGCAGTATTTT.